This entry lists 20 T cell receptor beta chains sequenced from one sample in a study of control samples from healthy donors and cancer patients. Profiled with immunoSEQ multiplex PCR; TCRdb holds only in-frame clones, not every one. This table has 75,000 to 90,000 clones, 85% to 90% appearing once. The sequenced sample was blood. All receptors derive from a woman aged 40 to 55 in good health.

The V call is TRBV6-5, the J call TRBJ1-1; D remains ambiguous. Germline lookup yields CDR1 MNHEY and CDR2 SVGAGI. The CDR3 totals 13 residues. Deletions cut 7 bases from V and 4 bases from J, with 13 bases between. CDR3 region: CASTAMEGTEAFF. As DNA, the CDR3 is TGTGCCAGCACCGCGATGGAGGGCACTGAAGCTTTCTTT.

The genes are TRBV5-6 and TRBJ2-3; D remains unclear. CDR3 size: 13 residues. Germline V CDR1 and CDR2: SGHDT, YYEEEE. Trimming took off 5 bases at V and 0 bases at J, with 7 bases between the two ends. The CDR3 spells CASRTDSTDTQYF. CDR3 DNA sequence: TGTGCCAGCAGAACCGACAGCACAGATACGCAGTATTTT.

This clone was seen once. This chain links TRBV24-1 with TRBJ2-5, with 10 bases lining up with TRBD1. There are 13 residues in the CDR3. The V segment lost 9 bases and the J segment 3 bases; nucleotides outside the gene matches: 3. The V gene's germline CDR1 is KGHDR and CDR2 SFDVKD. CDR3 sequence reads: CATGGQGEETQYF. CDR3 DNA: TGTGCCACCGGTGGACAGGGGGAAGAGACCCAGTACTTC.

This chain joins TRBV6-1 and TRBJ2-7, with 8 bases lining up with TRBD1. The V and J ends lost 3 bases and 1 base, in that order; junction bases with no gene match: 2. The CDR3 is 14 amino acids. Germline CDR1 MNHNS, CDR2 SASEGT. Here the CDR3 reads CASSDGTGSYEQYF. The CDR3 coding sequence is TGTGCCAGCAGTGACGGGACAGGATCCTACGAGCAGTACTTC.

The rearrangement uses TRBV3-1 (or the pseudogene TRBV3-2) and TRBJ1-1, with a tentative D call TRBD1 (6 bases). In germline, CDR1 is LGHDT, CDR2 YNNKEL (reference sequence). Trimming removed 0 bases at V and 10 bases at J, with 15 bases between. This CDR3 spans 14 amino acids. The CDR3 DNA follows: TGTGCCAGCAGCCAAGATAGTCCGAGAGGGGGAGCTTTCTTT. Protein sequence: CASSQDSPRGGAFF.

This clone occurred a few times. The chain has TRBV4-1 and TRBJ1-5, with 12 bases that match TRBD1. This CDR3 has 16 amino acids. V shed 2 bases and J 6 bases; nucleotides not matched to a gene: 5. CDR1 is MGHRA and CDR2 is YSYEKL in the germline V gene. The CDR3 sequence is CASSQSGQGAVQPQHF. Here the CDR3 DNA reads TGCGCCAGCAGCCAATCGGGACAGGGGGCGGTTCAGCCCCAGCATTTT.

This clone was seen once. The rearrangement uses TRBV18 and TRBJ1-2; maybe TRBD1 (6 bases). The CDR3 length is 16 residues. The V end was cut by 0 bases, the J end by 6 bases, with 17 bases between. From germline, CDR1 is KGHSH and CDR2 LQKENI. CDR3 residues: CASSPPASSRGNGYTF. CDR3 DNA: TGTGCCAGCTCACCACCGGCTTCTTCGAGGGGGAATGGCTACACCTTC.

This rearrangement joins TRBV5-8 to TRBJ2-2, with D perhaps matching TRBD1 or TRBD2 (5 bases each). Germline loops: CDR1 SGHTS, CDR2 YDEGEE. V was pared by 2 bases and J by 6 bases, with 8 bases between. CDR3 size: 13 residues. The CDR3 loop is CASSFGAPGELFF. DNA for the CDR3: TGTGCCAGCAGCTTCGGGGCCCCCGGGGAGCTGTTTTTT.

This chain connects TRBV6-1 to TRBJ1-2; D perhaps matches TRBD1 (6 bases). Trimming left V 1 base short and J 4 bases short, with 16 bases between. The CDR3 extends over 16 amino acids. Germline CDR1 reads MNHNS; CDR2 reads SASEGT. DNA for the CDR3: TGTGCCAGCAGTGAAGGGCTGATATCAGGGGCCTATGGCTACACCTTC. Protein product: CASSEGLISGAYGYTF.

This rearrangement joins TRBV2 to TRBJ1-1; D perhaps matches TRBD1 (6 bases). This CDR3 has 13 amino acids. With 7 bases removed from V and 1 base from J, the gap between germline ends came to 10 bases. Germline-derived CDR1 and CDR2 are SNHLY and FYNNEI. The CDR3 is CASTAQGNTEAFF. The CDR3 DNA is TGTGCCAGCACCGCACAGGGGAACACTGAAGCTTTCTTT.

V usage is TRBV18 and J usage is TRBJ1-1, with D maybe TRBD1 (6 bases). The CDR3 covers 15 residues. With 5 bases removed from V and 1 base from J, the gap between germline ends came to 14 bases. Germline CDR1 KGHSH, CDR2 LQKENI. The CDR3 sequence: CASSNLGGANTEAFF. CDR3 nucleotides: TGTGCCAGCTCAAATCTTGGGGGGGCGAACACTGAAGCTTTCTTT.

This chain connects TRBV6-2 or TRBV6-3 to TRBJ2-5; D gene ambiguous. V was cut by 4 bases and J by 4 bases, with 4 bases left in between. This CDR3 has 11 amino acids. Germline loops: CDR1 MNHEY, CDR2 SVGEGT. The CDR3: CASSWLETQYF. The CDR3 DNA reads TGTGCCAGCAGTTGGTTAGAGACCCAGTACTTC.

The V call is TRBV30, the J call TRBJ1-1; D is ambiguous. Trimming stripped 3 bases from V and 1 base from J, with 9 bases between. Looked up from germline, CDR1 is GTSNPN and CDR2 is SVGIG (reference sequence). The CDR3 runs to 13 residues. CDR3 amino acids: CAWSWRRNTEAFF. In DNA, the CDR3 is TGTGCCTGGAGCTGGAGGCGGAACACTGAAGCTTTCTTT.

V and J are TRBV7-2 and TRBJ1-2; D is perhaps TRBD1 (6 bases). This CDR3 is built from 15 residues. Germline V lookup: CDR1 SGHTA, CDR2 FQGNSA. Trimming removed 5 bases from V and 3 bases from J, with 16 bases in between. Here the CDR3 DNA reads TGTGCCAGCAGCCCTCTTGACAGGTGGGACTATGGCTACACCTTC. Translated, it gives CASSPLDRWDYGYTF.

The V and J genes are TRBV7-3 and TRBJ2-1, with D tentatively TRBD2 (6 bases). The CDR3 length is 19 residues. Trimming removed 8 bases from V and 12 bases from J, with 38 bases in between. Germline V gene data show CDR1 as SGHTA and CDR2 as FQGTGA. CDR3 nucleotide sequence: TGTGCCAGCTCGGAGGAGGGTTGGATTCGTACTGATAGGGATGTAGGGCAGTTCTTC. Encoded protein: CASSEEGWIRTDRDVGQFF.

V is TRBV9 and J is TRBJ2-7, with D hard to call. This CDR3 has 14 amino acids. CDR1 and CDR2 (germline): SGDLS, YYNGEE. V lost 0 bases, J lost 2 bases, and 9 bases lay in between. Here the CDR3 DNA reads TGTGCCAGCAGCGTAGGTGGCGGTACCTACGAGCAGTACTTC. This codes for CASSVGGGTYEQYF.

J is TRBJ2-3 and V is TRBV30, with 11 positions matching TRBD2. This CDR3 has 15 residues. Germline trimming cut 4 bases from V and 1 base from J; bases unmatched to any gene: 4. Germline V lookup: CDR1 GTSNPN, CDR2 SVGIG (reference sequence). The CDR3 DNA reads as TGTGCCTGGACCGTAGCGGGGGGGGGCACAGATACGCAGTATTTT. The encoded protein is CAWTVAGGGTDTQYF.

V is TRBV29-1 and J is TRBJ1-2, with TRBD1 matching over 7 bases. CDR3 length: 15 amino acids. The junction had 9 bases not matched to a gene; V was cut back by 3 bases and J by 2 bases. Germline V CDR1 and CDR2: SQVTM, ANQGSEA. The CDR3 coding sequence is TGCAGCGTTGACCACCCCACAGGGGACAACTATGGCTACACCTTC. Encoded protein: CSVDHPTGDNYGYTF. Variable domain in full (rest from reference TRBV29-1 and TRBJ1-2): SAVISQKPSRDICQRGTSLTIQCQVDSQVTMMFWYRQQPGQSLTLIATANQGSEATYESGFVIDKFPISRPNLTFSTLTVSNMSPEDSSIYLCSVDHPTGDNYGYTFGSGTRLTVV.

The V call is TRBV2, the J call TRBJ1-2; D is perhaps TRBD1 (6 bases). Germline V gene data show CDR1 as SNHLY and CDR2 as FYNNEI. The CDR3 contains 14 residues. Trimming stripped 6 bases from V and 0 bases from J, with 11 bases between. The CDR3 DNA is TGTGCCAGCAGCTTACAGGGCACTAACTATGGCTACACCTTC. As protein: CASSLQGTNYGYTF. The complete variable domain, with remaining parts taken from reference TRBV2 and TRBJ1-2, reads EPEVTQTPSHQVTQMGQEVILRCVPISNHLYFYWYRQILGQKVEFLVSFYNNEISEKSEIFDDQFSVERPDGSNFTLKIRSTKLEDSAMYFCASSLQGTNYGYTFGSGTRLTVV.

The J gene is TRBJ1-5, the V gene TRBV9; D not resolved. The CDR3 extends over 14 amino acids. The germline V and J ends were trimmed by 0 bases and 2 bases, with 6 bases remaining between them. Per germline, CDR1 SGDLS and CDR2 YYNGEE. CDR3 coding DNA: TGTGCCAGCAGCGTAGAGATGGGCAATCAGCCCCAGCATTTT. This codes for CASSVEMGNQPQHF.